What follows are 23 T cell receptor beta chains derived from one specimen sequenced in a study of response to subunit inactivated influenza vaccine. Each CDR3 protein is one row after TCRdb ran MiXCR on the RT-PCR reads. Counted here are about 650,000 distinct CDR3 sequences, less than 15% occurring once; the ten biggest clones make up 6% to 9.5%. The sample here was PBMCs from blood, taken around 14 days before vaccination. The receptor source for this set is a middle-aged man who received an inactivated influenza vaccine.

This clonotype occurred many times. The V and J genes are TRBV5-1 and TRBJ1-5; TRBD1 agrees at 7 bases. V shed 5 bases, J shed 6 bases, and the junction held 5 bases outside the gene matches. The CDR3 contains 13 residues. Germline CDR1 SGHRS, CDR2 YFSETQ. The CDR3 coding sequence is TGCGCCAGCAGTCTGACAGGGCTTCAGCCCCAGCATTTT. Translated, it gives CASSLTGLQPQHF.

The sample holds a few counts of this clonotype. This chain connects TRBV28 to TRBJ2-5, with D perhaps matching TRBD2 (5 bases). CDR1 is MDHEN, CDR2 SYDVKM, per germline. Trimming cost V 7 bases and J 2 bases, with 11 bases left between them. The CDR3 spans 13 residues. The DNA of the CDR3 is TGTGCCAGCACTCCGAGGGAGCAAGAGACCCAGTACTTC. Translated, it gives CASTPREQETQYF.

This clonotype has more than one count but fewer than ten. The chain is built from TRBV4-3 and TRBJ2-1; tentatively, D is TRBD1 (5 bases). The CDR3 has 14 amino acids. The germline V and J ends were trimmed by 1 base and 6 bases, with 10 bases remaining between them. Germline V lookup: CDR1 LGHNA, CDR2 YSLEER. The DNA for the CDR3 is TGCGCCAGCAGCCAAGCAGGGTTGGGCAATGAGCAGTTCTTC. Amino acid sequence: CASSQAGLGNEQFF.

This clonotype came up many times. The J gene is TRBJ1-2, the V gene TRBV7-2; D uncertain. The CDR3 sequence is 14 residues long. Germline V CDR1 and CDR2: SGHTA, FQGNSA. Trimming pared 2 bases from V and 3 bases from J, leaving 10 bases between. The CDR3 DNA reads as TGTGCCAGCAGCTTAACGGCCTCGGACTATGGCTACACCTTC. This codes for CASSLTASDYGYTF.

A few counts support this clonotype. Here the CDR3 reads CASSQELAYSTDTQYF. CDR3 DNA sequence: TGTGCCAGCAGCCAAGAACTAGCGTACTCCACAGATACGCAGTATTTT. The chain recombines TRBV3-1 with TRBJ2-3, with 7 bases fitting TRBD2. Trimming removed 0 bases from V and 2 bases from J; junction bases left unmatched: 5. This CDR3 is 16 amino acids long. Germline assignment: CDR1 LGHDT and CDR2 YNNKEL (reference sequence).

V usage is TRBV4-1 and J usage is TRBJ2-1; D ambiguous. CDR1 is MGHRA, CDR2 YSYEKL, per germline. V was trimmed by 1 base and J by 7 bases, leaving 8 bases between them. The CDR3 runs to 13 residues. The CDR3 protein is CASSQVLVNEQFF. The CDR3 region has the DNA TGCGCCAGCAGCCAAGTGTTAGTAAATGAGCAGTTCTTC.

This sequence joins TRBV20-1 and TRBJ2-1; D is perhaps TRBD1 (5 bases). The CDR3 length is 15 residues. The germline V gene has CDR1 DFQATT and CDR2 SNEGSKA (reference sequence). V shed 1 base and J shed 7 bases, with 17 bases lying between them. The CDR3 loop is CSARGNFGRGNEQFF. DNA of the CDR3: TGCAGTGCTAGAGGCAATTTCGGTAGGGGAAATGAGCAGTTCTTC.

The J gene is TRBJ2-1, the V gene TRBV9, with D perhaps TRBD2 (5 bases). The germline V gene encodes CDR1 SGDLS and CDR2 YYNGEE. The CDR3 sequence is 16 residues long. Trimming pared 4 bases from V and 7 bases from J, leaving 21 bases between. This chain's CDR3 is CASSPRGLGQWNEQFF. Written as DNA, the CDR3 is TGTGCCAGCAGCCCCAGAGGACTGGGCCAATGGAATGAGCAGTTCTTC.

V gene TRBV29-1 combines with J gene TRBJ1-1, with D uncertain. The ends were cut back, 7 bases at V and 1 base at J, with 7 bases in the middle. This CDR3 is built from 11 residues. Per germline, CDR1 SQVTM and CDR2 ANQGSEA. The CDR3 loop is CSATANTEAFF. As DNA, the CDR3 is TGCAGCGCTACAGCGAACACTGAAGCTTTCTTT.

In its sample, this clonotype was seen a few times. The rearrangement joins TRBV20-1 to TRBJ2-2; TRBD2 is a possible D gene (5 bases). The germline gives CDR1 DFQATT, CDR2 SNEGSKA (reference sequence). This CDR3 contains 14 residues. Trimming cost V 3 bases and J 4 bases, with 12 bases left between them. In nucleotides, the CDR3 is TGCAGTGCTAGTCTCCAGCGGAGCACCGGGGAGCTGTTTTTT. It yields the protein CSASLQRSTGELFF.

This rearrangement joins TRBV11-1 to TRBJ2-1; D gene uncertain. From germline, CDR1 is SGHAT and CDR2 FQDESV (reference sequence). This CDR3 region has 13 residues. Deletions cut 4 bases from V and 8 bases from J, with 12 bases between. The CDR3 region is CASSSGNVHEQFF. The CDR3 nucleotides are TGTGCCAGCAGCTCCGGTAACGTTCATGAGCAGTTCTTC. Full variable domain (remainder filled in from reference TRBV11-1 and TRBJ2-1): EAEVAQSPRYKITEKSQAVAFWCDPISGHATLYWYRQILGQGPELLVQFQDESVVDDSQLPKDRFSAERLKGVDSTLKIQPAELGDSAMYLCASSSGNVHEQFFGPGTRLTVL.

This clonotype was detected ten times or more. The chain is built from TRBV4-2 and TRBJ2-3, with 9 positions matching TRBD2. Trimming cost V 0 bases and J 2 bases; bases outside gene matches: 24. CDR3 length: 23 amino acids. In germline, CDR1 is LGHNA, CDR2 YNFKEQ. The CDR3 DNA follows: TGTGCCAGCAGCCAAGAGCCCAGCGGGGGGCGCCGAGGGCCCTCGGGATCCACAGATACGCAGTATTTT. Amino acid sequence: CASSQEPSGGRRGPSGSTDTQYF.

This chain uses TRBV10-3 with TRBJ2-5, with D possibly TRBD1 on 6 matching bases. Germline lookup yields CDR1 ENHRY and CDR2 SYGVKD. This CDR3 contains 14 residues. V gave up 9 bases and J gave up 2 bases, with 16 bases separating them. CDR3 sequence: CAIRGTLSQETQYF. The CDR3 DNA is TGTGCCATAAGGGGGACCCTATCTCAAGAGACCCAGTACTTC.

V usage is TRBV7-9 and J usage is TRBJ2-7, with TRBD2 as a possible D gene (6 bases). Trimming took 5 bases from V and 6 from J, leaving 17 bases between them. The CDR3 sequence is 14 residues long. From germline, CDR1 is SEHNR and CDR2 FQNEAQ (reference sequence). The CDR3 sequence: CASSAAGRSGEQYF. Here the CDR3 DNA reads TGTGCCAGCAGCGCTGCAGGGAGGTCGGGCGAGCAGTACTTC.

The chain joins TRBV6-5 to TRBJ2-1; D is ambiguous. This CDR3 comprises 15 residues. The germline V gene has CDR1 MNHEY and CDR2 SVGAGI. V was cut by 4 bases and J by 0 bases, with 10 bases left in between. CDR3 sequence: CASSFRHGSYNEQFF. The CDR3 nucleotides are TGTGCCAGCAGTTTCCGACACGGCTCCTACAATGAGCAGTTCTTC.

The chain carries TRBV7-2 and TRBJ2-1, with TRBD2 matching 8 bases. Germline V gene lookup returns CDR1 SGHTA and CDR2 FQGNSA. Trimming at V came to 5 bases and at J to 6 bases, leaving 9 bases not matched to a gene. The CDR3 extends over 15 amino acids. The CDR3 here is CASSRTSSPFNEQFF. For the CDR3, the DNA is TGTGCCAGCAGCCGGACTAGCTCCCCCTTCAATGAGCAGTTCTTC.

This sequence joins TRBV20-1 and TRBJ2-5; 11 nucleotides agree with TRBD2. V lost 1 base and J lost 5; bases outside the gene matches: 9. Germline CDR1 DFQATT, CDR2 SNEGSKA (reference sequence). This CDR3 region has 16 residues. The CDR3 region is CSARGLAGRGSETQYF. The CDR3 DNA is TGCAGTGCTAGAGGACTAGCGGGGCGAGGGTCGGAGACCCAGTACTTC.

V and J are TRBV7-2 and TRBJ1-5; maybe TRBD1 (6 bases). Trimming removed 7 bases from V and 0 bases from J, with 13 bases in between. The CDR3 consists of 15 residues. CDR1 SGHTA and CDR2 FQGNSA come from the germline V gene. CDR3 protein: CASKGDRGSNQPQHF. CDR3 coding DNA: TGTGCCAGCAAGGGGGATCGGGGTAGCAATCAGCCCCAGCATTTT.

This clonotype was seen only a few times. The chain has TRBV20-1 and TRBJ2-1; 9 nucleotides align to TRBD2. Germline V lookup: CDR1 DFQATT, CDR2 SNEGSKA (reference sequence). Trimming cost V 0 bases and J 2 bases; bases outside gene matches: 11. The CDR3 is 18 amino acids. The CDR3 is CSARDRAASGNAYNEQFF. The DNA of the CDR3 is TGCAGTGCTAGAGATAGGGCGGCTAGCGGGAATGCCTACAATGAGCAGTTCTTC.

This clonotype was picked up many times. This chain connects TRBV5-1 to TRBJ2-7; TRBD1 aligns across 7 bases. V lost 4 bases to trimming and J lost 0 bases; unmatched junction nucleotides: 7. The CDR3 is made up of 15 amino acids. Germline-derived CDR1 and CDR2 are SGHRS and YFSETQ. CDR3: CASSSAGTASYEQYF. CDR3 DNA sequence: TGCGCCAGCAGCAGTGCCGGGACAGCCTCCTACGAGCAGTACTTC.

This chain connects TRBV27 to TRBJ2-1, with D tentatively TRBD2 (6 bases). Looked up from germline, CDR1 is MNHEY and CDR2 is SMNVEV (reference sequence). The CDR3 spans 15 residues. Trimming removed 1 base at V and 9 bases at J, with 16 bases between. CDR3 residues: CASSLLGGIRGEQFF. CDR3 sequence (DNA): TGTGCCAGCAGTTTATTAGGCGGGATTAGGGGTGAGCAGTTCTTC.

The chain uses TRBV4-2 and TRBJ2-3; TRBD2 matches 13 bases. CDR1 LGHNA and CDR2 YNFKEQ come from the germline V gene. Losses at the gene ends were 5 bases for V and 6 bases for J; bases not matched to a gene: 11. The CDR3 is 17 amino acids. CDR3 protein: CASSSELLAGGLDTQYF. The CDR3 DNA sequence: TGTGCCAGCAGCTCCGAGCTACTAGCGGGAGGGCTGGATACGCAGTATTTT.

The table lists this clonotype with a few counts. This chain uses TRBV4-3 with TRBJ2-5, with TRBD2 identical over 10 bases. V lost 0 bases, J lost 1 base, and 5 bases stayed unmatched. The CDR3 extends over 17 amino acids. Germline CDR1 LGHNA, CDR2 YSLEER. The CDR3, as DNA: TGCGCCAGCAGCCAAGATCGCCTAGCGGGGGTCCAAGAGACCCAGTACTTC. Its protein product is CASSQDRLAGVQETQYF.